Described below is a single T cell receptor beta chain sequence and its context. As yet, its antigen is unknown. This entry comes from a study of cytomegalovirus exposure and HLA in healthy donors. Study summary: An earlier analysis identified approximately 110 million unique TCR beta sequences in 150 million to 200 million T cells. Findings and limits, study-wide: TCR beta chain V- and J-gene trimming was linked, in a later analysis, to a missense variant in DCLRE1C.

The PCR ran on 60 Vbeta and 13 Jbeta primers. The method was immunoSEQ multiplex PCR; TCRdb's version includes in-frame clones alone and lacks a portion of them. The sample records some 95,000 clones, 77% being singletons. The TCR comes from a man between 50 and 59 years old in good health and CMV-seropositive. Sequenced: PBMCs.

This chain's CDR3 is CASSSPNSGGGEQYF. The CDR3 DNA reads TGTGCCAGCAGCTCCCCCAATAGCGGGGGCGGCGAGCAGTACTTC. This chain uses TRBV5-4 with TRBJ2-7, with 9 bases identical to TRBD2. With V trimmed by 3 bases and J by 6 bases, 10 bases remained unmatched. The CDR3 sequence is 15 residues long. Germline V lookup: CDR1 SGHNT, CDR2 YYREEE (reference sequence).